What follows are 20 T cell receptor beta chains derived from one specimen sequenced in a study of cytomegalovirus exposure and HLA in healthy donors. Assay: immunoSEQ multiplex PCR; the TCRdb copy retains only in-frame clones and omits some. The data hold 200,000 to 250,000 clones, with around 90% observed a single time. The sample comprised PBMCs. The receptors come from a young woman in good health and CMV-seropositive.

V gene TRBV15 combines with J gene TRBJ2-1, with TRBD1 matching over 8 bases. Germline loops: CDR1 LNHNV, CDR2 YYDKDF (reference sequence). The CDR3 covers 14 residues. Unmatched junction bases numbered 5, after V lost 3 bases and J lost 7 bases. Here the CDR3 reads CATSRTGAGNEQFF. The CDR3, as DNA: TGTGCCACCAGCAGGACAGGGGCGGGGAATGAGCAGTTCTTC.

The rearrangement joins TRBV21-1 to TRBJ2-5; the D call of TRBD1 is as the table states it, not checked on the DNA. TRBV21-1 counts as a pseudogene. There are 16 residues in the CDR3. In DNA, the CDR3 is TGTGCCAGTACCCAAGAAGGCAGGGGGCTTCAGGAGACCCAGTACTTC. Its protein is CASTQEGRGLQETQYF.

The rearrangement joins TRBV29-1 to TRBJ2-1; a possible D gene is TRBD2 (6 bases). Per germline, CDR1 SQVTM and CDR2 ANQGSEA. The germline V and J ends were trimmed by 7 bases and 5 bases, with 15 bases remaining between them. This CDR3 contains 13 residues. CDR3 sequence reads: CSAEGGRDNEQFF. DNA for the CDR3: TGCAGCGCCGAAGGAGGGAGAGACAATGAGCAGTTCTTC.

J is TRBJ1-2 and V is TRBV5-1; D call uncertain. V shed 1 base and J shed 1 base, with 5 bases lying between them. Germline V gives CDR1 SGHRS, CDR2 YFSETQ. CDR3 size: 13 residues. CDR3: CASSLQDNYGYTF. CDR3 sequence (DNA): TGCGCCAGCAGCTTGCAGGATAACTATGGCTACACCTTC. Together with reference TRBV5-1 and TRBJ1-2, the CDR3 gives the full variable domain: KAGVTQTPRYLIKTRGQQVTLSCSPISGHRSVSWYQQTPGQGLQFLFEYFSETQRNKGNFPGRFSGRQFSNSRSEMNVSTLELGDSALYLCASSLQDNYGYTFGSGTRLTVV.

This clone was seen a few times. The J gene is TRBJ1-1, the V gene TRBV9; 7 nucleotides line up with TRBD1. Germline trimming cut 10 bases from V and 0 bases from J; bases unmatched to any gene: 6. Germline V gives CDR1 SGDLS, CDR2 YYNGEE. The CDR3 covers 13 residues. The CDR3 region is CASGGRVNTEAFF. CDR3 bases: TGTGCCTCAGGGGGTAGGGTGAACACTGAAGCTTTCTTT.

The chain links TRBV4-1 to TRBJ1-1; no firm D call. This CDR3 spans 11 amino acids. Germline CDR1 is MGHRA and CDR2 is YSYEKL. Between the trimmed V and J ends, which lost 4 bases and 7 bases, there was a span of 7 bases. CDR3 loop: CASSPPGEAFF. CDR3 DNA sequence: TGCGCCAGCAGCCCCCCCGGTGAAGCTTTCTTT.

V is TRBV30 and J is TRBJ1-5; D might be TRBD1 (6 bases). Germline lookup yields CDR1 GTSNPN and CDR2 SVGIG (reference sequence). The V gene lost 3 bases and the J gene lost 2 bases, with 14 bases spanning the gap. The CDR3 is made up of 15 amino acids. CDR3 nucleotides: TGTGCCTGGAGCTCCGGGGGGGGCGGCAATCAGCCCCAGCATTTT. Translated: CAWSSGGGGNQPQHF.

The V call is TRBV27, the J call TRBJ2-7; a weak D match, TRBD1 (5 bases). CDR3 length equals 14 residues. The germline CDR1 and CDR2 sequences are MNHEY and SMNVEV (reference sequence). The V gene lost 2 bases and the J gene lost 2 bases, with 10 bases spanning the gap. CDR3 bases: TGTGCCAGCAGTTTAGTTGGCAGGGCCTACGAGCAGTACTTC. Its translation is CASSLVGRAYEQYF.

The chain links TRBV27 to TRBJ2-7, with TRBD1 matching over 7 bases. The germline V gene encodes CDR1 MNHEY and CDR2 SMNVEV (reference sequence). The V and J ends lost 3 bases and 4 bases, in that order; junction bases with no gene match: 3. The CDR3 contains 13 residues. The CDR3 nucleotides read TGTGCCAGCAGTTTTAGGGGGCCGTACGAGCAGTACTTC. The encoded protein is CASSFRGPYEQYF.

This chain links TRBV18 with TRBJ1-1; the D gene is possibly TRBD1 (6 bases). CDR1 is KGHSH, CDR2 LQKENI, per germline. The V gene lost 0 bases and the J gene lost 8 bases, with 13 bases spanning the gap. The CDR3 is 14 residues long. The DNA for the CDR3 is TGTGCCAGCTCACCACCGACAACTGACAGGGAAGCTTTCTTT. Its translation: CASSPPTTDREAFF. The variable domain in full, with the rest retrieved from reference TRBV18 and TRBJ1-1, is NAGVMQNPRHLVRRRGQEARLRCSPMKGHSHVYWYRQLPEEGLKFMVYLQKENIIDESGMPKERFSAEFPKEGPSILRIQQVVRGDSAAYFCASSPPTTDREAFFGQGTRLTVV.

The chain carries TRBV6-5 and TRBJ2-1; the match to TRBD2 covers 8 bases. This CDR3 has 12 residues. From germline, CDR1 is MNHEY and CDR2 SVGAGI. The V and J ends lost 5 bases and 10 bases, in that order; junction bases with no gene match: 4. The CDR3 bases are TGTGCCAGCAGTATCGGGGGGGAGGAGCAGTTCTTC. The encoded protein is CASSIGGEEQFF.

The chain is built from TRBV15 and TRBJ2-6, with 7 bases fitting TRBD2. CDR1 is LNHNV, CDR2 YYDKDF, per germline (reference sequence). Trimming at V came to 8 bases and at J to 1 base, leaving 8 bases not matched to a gene. CDR3 size: 16 residues. CDR3 amino acids: CATGVGGSSGANVLTF. The CDR3 nucleotides are TGTGCCACCGGGGTCGGGGGGAGTTCTGGGGCCAACGTCCTGACTTTC.

The chain joins TRBV27 to TRBJ1-5; D may be TRBD1 (5 bases). Germline CDR1 is MNHEY and CDR2 is SMNVEV (reference sequence). The CDR3 sequence is 15 residues long. Trimming took 6 bases from V and 9 from J, leaving 21 bases between them. CDR3 bases: TGTGCCAGCAGCATCAAAACGGGGGGTGGAGGGCCCCAGCATTTT. Translating gives CASSIKTGGGGPQHF.

The chain joins TRBV7-9 to TRBJ2-7, with D tentatively TRBD1 (5 bases). V lost 5 bases to trimming and J lost 0 bases, with 11 bases between them. Germline V gene data show CDR1 as SEHNR and CDR2 as FQNEAQ (reference sequence). The CDR3 is 14 amino acids. CDR3 bases: TGTGCCAGCAGCCCCCGGCAGGGCTCCTACGAGCAGTACTTC. This sequence encodes CASSPRQGSYEQYF.

This clone has only one observation. This rearrangement joins TRBV7-9 to TRBJ2-5, with D hard to call. V was clipped by 3 bases and J by 5 bases, with 13 bases between them. The CDR3 loop spans 14 amino acids. Germline values: CDR1 SEHNR, CDR2 FQNEAQ (reference sequence). The CDR3 spells CASSFVSSRETQYF. The CDR3 region has the DNA TGTGCCAGCAGCTTCGTATCGTCCCGGGAGACCCAGTACTTC.

This clone was picked up one time. The chain carries TRBV11-3 and TRBJ1-4, with D possibly being TRBD1 (5 bases). Looked up from germline, CDR1 is SGHNT and CDR2 is YENEEA. The V gene lost 1 base and the J gene lost 11 bases, with 8 bases spanning the gap. This CDR3 has 12 amino acids. This CDR3 is CASSLGGTKLFF. The CDR3 coding sequence is TGTGCCAGCAGCTTAGGTGGGACTAAACTGTTTTTT. The full variable domain, with the rest looked up from reference TRBV11-3 and TRBJ1-4, is EAGVVQSPRYKIIEKKQPVAFWCNPISGHNTLYWYLQNLGQGPELLIRYENEEAVDDSQLPKDRFSAERLKGVDSTLKIQPAELGDSAVYLCASSLGGTKLFFGSGTQLSVL.

J is TRBJ1-5 and V is TRBV6-1; tentative D call: TRBD1 (5 bases). V was shortened by 1 base and J by 5 bases, with 9 bases between the two germline ends. The V gene's germline CDR1 is MNHNS and CDR2 SASEGT. This CDR3 is 14 amino acids long. Here the CDR3 reads CASSEVGGDQPQHF. The CDR3, as DNA: TGTGCCAGCAGTGAAGTCGGAGGGGATCAGCCCCAGCATTTT.

This clone was recorded once. The germline gene is not matched at one end of the junction; a read error may be the cause. V and J are TRBV19 and TRBJ1-1; weak D call: TRBD1 (5 bases). Germline values: CDR1 LNHDA, CDR2 SQIVND (reference sequence). The CDR3 extends over 13 amino acids. CDR3 in DNA: TGTGCCAGTAGTCTAGACAGAACCACTGAAGCTTTCTTT. Its translation: CASSLDRTTEAFF.

The rearrangement uses TRBV28 and TRBJ2-7; D may be TRBD1 (6 bases). The CDR3 contains 14 residues. Trimming took off 5 bases at V and 5 bases at J, with 16 bases between the two ends. The germline gives CDR1 MDHEN, CDR2 SYDVKM. CDR3 bases: TGTGCCAGCAGTGGGCTTACAGGGAAACACGAGCAGTACTTC. Its translation is CASSGLTGKHEQYF.

This clone showed up just a few times. The rearrangement uses TRBV11-2 and TRBJ2-7; 7 nucleotides match TRBD1. Germline V gene data show CDR1 as SGHAT and CDR2 as FQNNGV. V was clipped by 5 bases and J by 0 bases; unmatched bases: 7. The CDR3 has 15 residues. CDR3 DNA sequence: TGTGCCAGCAGCGAATACAGGGGCTCCTCCTACGAGCAGTACTTC. This translates into CASSEYRGSSYEQYF.